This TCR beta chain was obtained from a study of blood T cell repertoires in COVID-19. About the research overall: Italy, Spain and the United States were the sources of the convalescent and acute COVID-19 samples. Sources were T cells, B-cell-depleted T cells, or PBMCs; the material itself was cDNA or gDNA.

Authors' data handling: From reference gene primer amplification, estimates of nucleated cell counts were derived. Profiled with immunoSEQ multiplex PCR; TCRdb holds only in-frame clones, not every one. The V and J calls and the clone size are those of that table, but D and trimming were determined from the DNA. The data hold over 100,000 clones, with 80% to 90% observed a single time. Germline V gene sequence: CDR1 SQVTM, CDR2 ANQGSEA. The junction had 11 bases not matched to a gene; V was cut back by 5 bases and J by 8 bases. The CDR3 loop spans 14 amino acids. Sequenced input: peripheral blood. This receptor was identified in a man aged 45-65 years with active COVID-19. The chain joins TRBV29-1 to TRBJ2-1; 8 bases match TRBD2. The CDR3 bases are TGCAGCGTTCGAGCCGGGACTAGATCTCATGAGCAGTTCTTC. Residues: CSVRAGTRSHEQFF.